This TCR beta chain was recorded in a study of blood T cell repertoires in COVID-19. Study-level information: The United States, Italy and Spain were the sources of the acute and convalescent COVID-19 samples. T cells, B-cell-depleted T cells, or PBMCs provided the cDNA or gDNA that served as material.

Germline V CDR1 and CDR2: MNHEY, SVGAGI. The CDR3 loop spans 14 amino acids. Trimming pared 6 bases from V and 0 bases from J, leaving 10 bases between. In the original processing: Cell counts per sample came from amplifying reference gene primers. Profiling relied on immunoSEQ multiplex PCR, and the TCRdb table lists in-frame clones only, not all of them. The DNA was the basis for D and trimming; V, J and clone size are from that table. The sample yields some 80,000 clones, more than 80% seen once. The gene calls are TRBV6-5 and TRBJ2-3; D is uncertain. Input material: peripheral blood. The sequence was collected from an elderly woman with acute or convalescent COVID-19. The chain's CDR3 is CASREVASTDTQYF. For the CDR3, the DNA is TGTGCCAGCAGAGAGGTTGCTAGCACAGATACGCAGTATTTT.